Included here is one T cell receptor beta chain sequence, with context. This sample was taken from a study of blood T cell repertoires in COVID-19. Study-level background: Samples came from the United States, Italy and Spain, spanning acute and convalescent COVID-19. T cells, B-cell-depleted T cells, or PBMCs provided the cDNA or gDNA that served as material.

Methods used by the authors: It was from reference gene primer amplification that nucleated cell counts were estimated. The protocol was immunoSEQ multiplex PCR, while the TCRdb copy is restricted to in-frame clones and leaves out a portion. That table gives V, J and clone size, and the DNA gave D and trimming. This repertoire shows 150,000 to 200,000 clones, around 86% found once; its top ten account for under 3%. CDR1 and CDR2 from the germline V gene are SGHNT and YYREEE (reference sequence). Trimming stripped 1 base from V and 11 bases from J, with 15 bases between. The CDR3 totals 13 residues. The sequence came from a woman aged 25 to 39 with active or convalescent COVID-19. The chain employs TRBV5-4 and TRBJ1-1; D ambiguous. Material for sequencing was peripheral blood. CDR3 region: CASSLNSKLSAFF. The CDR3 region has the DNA TGTGCCAGCAGCTTGAATTCGAAACTATCGGCTTTCTTT.